This T cell receptor beta chain came from a study of blood T cell repertoires in COVID-19 (dated by TCRdb to 2019 to 2021). Context from the whole study: The collaborator samples originated in the United States, Italy and Spain and spanned the acute and convalescent phases of COVID-19. HLA class I and class II types, where available, came from metadata supplied by the sample provider rather than from assay-based typing. The prospective study material was composed of cDNA or gDNA derived from T cells, B-cell-depleted T cells, or PBMCs. Deeply sampled blood TCRbeta repertoires from subjects exposed to, actively infected with, or recovered from COVID-19 were included in the dataset. Samples were obtained from the ongoing ImmuneRACE study (first 160 participants) and from 1,254 subjects provided by 6 global collaborators. A de-identified subject ID, COVID-19 status, age in years and sex were almost always included in the sample metadata. The repertoires were released in a freely available public database intended as a resource for research on the immune response to SARS-CoV-2.

Enrolling through a virtual design, the prospective study's participants ranged in age from about 18 to 89 years and lived across 20 to 30 United States geographic areas. In the prospective study, cohorts were assigned on the basis of participant-reported clinical history obtained from a screening survey and a study questionnaire. Exposed participants had been in contact, within 2 weeks of entering the study, with a person who had a PCR-confirmed or clinician-diagnosed case of COVID-19. Each participant in the prospective study had whole blood, serum and a nasopharyngeal or oropharyngeal swab collected by mobile phlebotomists. Over a roughly two-month period, participants in the prospective study had the option of providing additional blood draws and questionnaires. Before DNA extraction, blood samples from the prospective study were shipped at room temperature or frozen. Worth noting for this clone: It has no known antigen specificity. No qualities accompany the bases; no much larger clone lies one base away.

Overall study outcomes, separate from this receptor: The quantity of clinical and demographic metadata differed by source and by participant and was supplied without curation.

TCRbeta CDR3 regions were amplified from genomic DNA using the immunoSEQ Assay, a bias-controlled multiplex PCR. Concerning the study's data processing: Nucleated cell counts per sample were estimated from amplification of reference gene primers within the assay. To quantify the absolute abundance of each unique TCRbeta CDR3 rearrangement, sequence reads were collapsed and filtered. For each sample, productive Simpson clonality was calculated by taking the square root of Simpson's diversity index across productive rearrangements. In its TCRdb copy, this immuneACCESS table keeps in-frame sequences only and misses some clones. Where compared with another copy, unresolved V genes explain less than half of these, and the others have no known cause. V and J calls and clone size are copied from that table; D and trimming were computed from the DNA. This sample comprises roughly 200,000 clones, under 90% of them detected only once. About 4.6% of the sample belongs to the ten largest clones.

The sample comprised PBMCs or T cells enriched from blood (not recorded which). The receptor was derived from a woman aged 45-65 years who had been exposed to COVID-19.

The CDR3 reads as follows: CASSLRGGDGTDTQYF. The DNA is TGTGCCAGCAGCTTAAGGGGGGGAGATGGCACAGATACGCAGTATTTT. Rearrangement joined TRBV7-9 to TRBJ2-3; tentative D gene TRBD2, with 7 bases matching. From the germline V gene (reference sequence), CDR1 is SEHNR and CDR2 is FQNEAQ. Trimming costs V 2 bases and J 1 base, and their ends lie 13 bases apart. Measured from the cysteine to the phenylalanine, the CDR3 is 16 residues long. Left in the record is the CDR3 DNA by itself, 48 bases read in frame from the first base.